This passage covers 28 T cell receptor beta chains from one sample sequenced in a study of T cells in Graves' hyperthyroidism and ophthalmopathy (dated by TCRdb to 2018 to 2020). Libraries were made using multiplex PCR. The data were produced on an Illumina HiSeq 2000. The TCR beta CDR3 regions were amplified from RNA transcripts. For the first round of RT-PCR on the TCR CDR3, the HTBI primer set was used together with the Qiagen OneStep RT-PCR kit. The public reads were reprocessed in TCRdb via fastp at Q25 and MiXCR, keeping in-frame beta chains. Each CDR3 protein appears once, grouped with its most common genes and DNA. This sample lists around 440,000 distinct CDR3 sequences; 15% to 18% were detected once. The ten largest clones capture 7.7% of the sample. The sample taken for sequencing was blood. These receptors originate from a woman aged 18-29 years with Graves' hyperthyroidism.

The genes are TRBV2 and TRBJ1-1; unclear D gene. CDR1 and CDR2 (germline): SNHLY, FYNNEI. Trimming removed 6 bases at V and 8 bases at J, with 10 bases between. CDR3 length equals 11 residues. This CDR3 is CASRGLMEAFF. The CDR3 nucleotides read TGTGCCAGCAGGGGGTTGATGGAAGCTTTCTTT.

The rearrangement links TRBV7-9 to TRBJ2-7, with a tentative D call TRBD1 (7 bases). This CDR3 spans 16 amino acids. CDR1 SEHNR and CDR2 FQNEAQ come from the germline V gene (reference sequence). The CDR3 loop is CVSSFSGRGDPYEQYF. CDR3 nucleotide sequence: TGTGTTAGCAGCTTTTCTGGCAGGGGGGACCCCTACGAGCAGTACTTC. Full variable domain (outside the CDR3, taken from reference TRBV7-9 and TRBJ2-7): DTGVSQNPRHKITKRGQNVTFRCDPISEHNRLYWYRQTLGQGPEFLTYFQNEAQLEKSRLLSDRFSAERPKGSFSTLEIQRTEQGDSAMYLCVSSFSGRGDPYEQYFGPGTRLTVT.

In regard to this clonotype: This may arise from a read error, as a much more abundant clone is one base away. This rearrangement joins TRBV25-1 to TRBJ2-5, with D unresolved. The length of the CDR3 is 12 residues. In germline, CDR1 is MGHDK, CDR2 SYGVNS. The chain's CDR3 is CASGERTETQYF. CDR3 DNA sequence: TGTGCCAGCGGTGAAAGAACTGAGACCCAGTACTTC.

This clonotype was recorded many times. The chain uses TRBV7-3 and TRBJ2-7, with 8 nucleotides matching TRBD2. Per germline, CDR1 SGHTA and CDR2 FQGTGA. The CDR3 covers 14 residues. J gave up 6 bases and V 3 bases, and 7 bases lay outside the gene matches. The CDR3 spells CASSFGGAFSEQYF. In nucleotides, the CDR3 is TGTGCCAGCAGCTTCGGGGGGGCTTTTTCCGAGCAGTACTTC.

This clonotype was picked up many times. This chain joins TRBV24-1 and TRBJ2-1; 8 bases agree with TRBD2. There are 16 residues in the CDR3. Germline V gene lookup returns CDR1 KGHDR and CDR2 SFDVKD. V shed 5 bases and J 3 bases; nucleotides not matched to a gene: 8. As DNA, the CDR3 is TGTGCCACCAGTGGTTTTAGCGGGACGGGCTACAATGAGCAGTTCTTC. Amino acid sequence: CATSGFSGTGYNEQFF.

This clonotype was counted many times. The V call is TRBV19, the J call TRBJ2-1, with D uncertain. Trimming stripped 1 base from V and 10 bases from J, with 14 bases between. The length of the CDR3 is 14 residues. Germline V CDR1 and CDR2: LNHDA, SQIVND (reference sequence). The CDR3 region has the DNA TGTGCCAGTAGTATAGCCGGGCGGTCAGACGAGCAGTTCTTC. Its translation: CASSIAGRSDEQFF.

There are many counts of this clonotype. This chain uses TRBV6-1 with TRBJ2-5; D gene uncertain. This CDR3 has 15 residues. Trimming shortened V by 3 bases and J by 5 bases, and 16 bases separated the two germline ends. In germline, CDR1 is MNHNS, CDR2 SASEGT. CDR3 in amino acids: CASSDSESTEETQYF. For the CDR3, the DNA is TGTGCCAGCAGTGATTCTGAGTCGACTGAGGAGACCCAGTACTTC.

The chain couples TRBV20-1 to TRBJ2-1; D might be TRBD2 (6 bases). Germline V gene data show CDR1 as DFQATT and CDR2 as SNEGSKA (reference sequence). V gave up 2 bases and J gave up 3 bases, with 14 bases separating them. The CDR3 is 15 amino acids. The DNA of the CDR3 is TGCAGTGCTAGAACCCAAAGGGACTTCTACAATGAGCAGTTCTTC. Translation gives CSARTQRDFYNEQFF.

In DNA, the CDR3 is TGTGCCGGGGGACAGGAACACTCTGGAAACACCATATATTTT. Its protein is CAGGQEHSGNTIYF. The rearrangement joins TRBV6-7 to TRBJ1-3, with 8 bases that match TRBD1. TRBV6-7 is marked as an open reading frame, function uncertain. The CDR3 covers 14 residues. V lost 11 bases, J lost 0 bases, and 6 bases stayed unmatched.

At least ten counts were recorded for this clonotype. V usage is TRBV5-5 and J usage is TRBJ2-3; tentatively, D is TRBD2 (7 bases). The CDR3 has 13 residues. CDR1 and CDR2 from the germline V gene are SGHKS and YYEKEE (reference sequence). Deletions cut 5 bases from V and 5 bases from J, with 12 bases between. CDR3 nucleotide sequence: TGTGCCAGCAGTGGGGGGGCCGGAGATACGCAGTATTTT. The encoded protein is CASSGGAGDTQYF. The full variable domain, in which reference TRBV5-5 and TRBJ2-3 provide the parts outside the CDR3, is DAGVTQSPTHLIKTRGQQVTLRCSPISGHKSVSWYQQVLGQGPQFIFQYYEKEERGRGNFPDRFSARQFPNYSSELNVNALLLGDSALYLCASSGGAGDTQYFGPGTRLTVL.

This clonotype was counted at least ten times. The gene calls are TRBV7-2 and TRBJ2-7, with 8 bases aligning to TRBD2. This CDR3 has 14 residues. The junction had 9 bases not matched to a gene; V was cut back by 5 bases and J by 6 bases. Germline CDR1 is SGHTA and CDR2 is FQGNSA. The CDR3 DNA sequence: TGTGCCAGCAGCCCATTGGCGGGGGGCGGCGAGCAGTACTTC. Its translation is CASSPLAGGGEQYF. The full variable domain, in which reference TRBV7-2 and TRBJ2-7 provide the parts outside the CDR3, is GAGVSQSPSNKVTEKGKDVELRCDPISGHTALYWYRQSLGQGLEFLIYFQGNSAPDKSGLPSDRFSAERTGGSVSTLTIQRTQQEDSAVYLCASSPLAGGGEQYFGPGTRLTVT.

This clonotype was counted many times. As DNA, the CDR3 is TGTGCCAGCAGTTACTGGACTACAGGGAAACAAGAGACCCAGTACTTC. This codes for CASSYWTTGKQETQYF. J is TRBJ2-5 and V is TRBV6-6, with D possibly being TRBD1 or TRBD2 (6 bases each). There are 16 residues in the CDR3. Per the germline V gene, CDR1 is MNHNY and CDR2 is SVGAGI (reference sequence). V lost 1 base, J lost 2 bases, and 14 bases lay in between.

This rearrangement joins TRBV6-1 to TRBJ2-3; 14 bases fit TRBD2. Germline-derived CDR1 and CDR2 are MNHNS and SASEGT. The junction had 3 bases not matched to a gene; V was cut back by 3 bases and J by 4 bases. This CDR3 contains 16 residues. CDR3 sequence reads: CASSETSGRAADTQYF. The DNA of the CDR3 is TGTGCCAGCAGTGAGACTAGCGGGAGGGCCGCAGATACGCAGTATTTT.

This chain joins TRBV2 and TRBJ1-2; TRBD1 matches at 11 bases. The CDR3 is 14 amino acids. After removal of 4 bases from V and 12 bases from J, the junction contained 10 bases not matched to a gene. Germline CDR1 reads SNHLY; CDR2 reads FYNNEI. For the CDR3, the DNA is TGTGCCAGCAGTGGACGGACAGGGGGCGGTACTCACACCTTC. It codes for CASSGRTGGGTHTF.

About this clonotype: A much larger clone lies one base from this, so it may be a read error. CDR3 amino acids: CASSSVARTRETQYF. The CDR3, as DNA: TGTGCCAGCAGCTCAGTGGCCCGCACCCGGGAGACCCAGTACTTC. This rearrangement joins TRBV7-2 to TRBJ2-5; the D is unclear. The CDR3 is 15 residues long. Germline assignment: CDR1 SGHTA and CDR2 FQGNSA. With 4 bases removed from V and 5 bases from J, the gap between germline ends came to 17 bases.

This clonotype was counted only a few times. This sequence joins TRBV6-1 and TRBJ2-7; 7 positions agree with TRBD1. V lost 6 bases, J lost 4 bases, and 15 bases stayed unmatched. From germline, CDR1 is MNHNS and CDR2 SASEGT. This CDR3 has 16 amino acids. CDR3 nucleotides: TGTGCCAGCAGCAGAAGCCGGGACAGCCATACTTACGAGCAGTACTTC. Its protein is CASSRSRDSHTYEQYF.

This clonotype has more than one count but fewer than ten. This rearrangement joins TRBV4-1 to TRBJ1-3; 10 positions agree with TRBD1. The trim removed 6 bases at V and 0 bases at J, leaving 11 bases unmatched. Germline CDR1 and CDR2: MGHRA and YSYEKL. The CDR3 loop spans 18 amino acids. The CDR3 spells CASRIGTGEGTSGNTIYF. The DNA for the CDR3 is TGCGCCAGCAGGATAGGGACAGGGGAGGGCACCTCTGGAAACACCATATATTTT.

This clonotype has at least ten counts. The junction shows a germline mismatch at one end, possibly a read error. Here the CDR3 reads CASRRDRVGGKQPQHF. CDR3 coding DNA: TGTGCCAGCAGAAGGGACAGGGTCGGGGGCAAGCAGCCCCAGCATTTT. The chain couples TRBV7-8 to TRBJ1-5, with 9 bases matching TRBD1. The CDR3 has 16 amino acids. Germline CDR1 reads SGHVS; CDR2 reads FQNEAQ. Based on the CDR3 plus reference TRBV7-8 and TRBJ1-5, the full variable domain is GAGVSQSPRYKVAKRGQDVALRCDPISGHVSLFWYQQALGQGPEFLTYFQNEAQLDKSGLPSDRFFAERPEGSVSTLKIQRTQQEDSAVYLCASRRDRVGGKQPQHFGDGTRLSIL.

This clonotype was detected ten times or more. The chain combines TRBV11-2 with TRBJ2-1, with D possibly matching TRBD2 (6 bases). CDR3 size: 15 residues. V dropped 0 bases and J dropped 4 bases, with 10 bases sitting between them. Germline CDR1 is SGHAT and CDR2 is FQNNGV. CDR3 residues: CASSLEGSGYNEQFF. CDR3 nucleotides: TGTGCCAGCAGCTTAGAGGGTAGCGGTTACAATGAGCAGTTCTTC.

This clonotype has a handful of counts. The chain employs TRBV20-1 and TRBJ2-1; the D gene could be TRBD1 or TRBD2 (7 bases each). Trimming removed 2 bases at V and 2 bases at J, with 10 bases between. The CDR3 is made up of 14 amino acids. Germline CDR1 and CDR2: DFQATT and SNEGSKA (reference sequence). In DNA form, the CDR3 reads TGCAGTGCTAGAAGCGGGACAGCCTACAATGAGCAGTTCTTC. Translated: CSARSGTAYNEQFF.

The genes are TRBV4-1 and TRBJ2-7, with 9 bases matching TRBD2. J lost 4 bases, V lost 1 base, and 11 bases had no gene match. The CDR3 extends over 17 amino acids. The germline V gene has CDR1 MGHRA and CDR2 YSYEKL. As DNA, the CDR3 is TGCGCCAGCAGCCAAGGAAACCTAGCGGGAAGATCTTACGAGCAGTACTTC. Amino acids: CASSQGNLAGRSYEQYF.

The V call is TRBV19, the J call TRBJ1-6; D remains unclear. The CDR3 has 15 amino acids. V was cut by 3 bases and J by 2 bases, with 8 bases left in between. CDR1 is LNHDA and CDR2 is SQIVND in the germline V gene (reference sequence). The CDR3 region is CASSIRDPYNSPLHF. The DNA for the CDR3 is TGTGCCAGTAGTATTCGGGATCCCTATAATTCACCCCTCCACTTT.

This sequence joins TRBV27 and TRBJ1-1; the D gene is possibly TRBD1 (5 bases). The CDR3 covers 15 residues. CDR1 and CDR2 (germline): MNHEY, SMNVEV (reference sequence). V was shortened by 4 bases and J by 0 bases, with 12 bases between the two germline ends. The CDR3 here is CASSSRTPLNTEAFF. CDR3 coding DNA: TGTGCCAGCAGTTCCCGGACACCCTTGAACACTGAAGCTTTCTTT.

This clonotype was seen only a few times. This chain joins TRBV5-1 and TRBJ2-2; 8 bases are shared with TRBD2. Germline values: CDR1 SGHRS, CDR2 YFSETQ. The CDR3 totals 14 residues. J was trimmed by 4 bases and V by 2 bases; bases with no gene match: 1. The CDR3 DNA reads TGCGCCAGCAGCTTACTAGCGGCCACCGGGGAGCTGTTTTTT. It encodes CASSLLAATGELFF.

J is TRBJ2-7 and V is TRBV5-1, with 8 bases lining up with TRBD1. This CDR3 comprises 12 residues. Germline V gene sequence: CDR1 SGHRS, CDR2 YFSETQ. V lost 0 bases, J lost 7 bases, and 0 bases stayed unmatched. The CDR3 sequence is CASSLGQGEQYF. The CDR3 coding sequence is TGCGCCAGCAGCTTGGGACAGGGGGAGCAGTACTTC.

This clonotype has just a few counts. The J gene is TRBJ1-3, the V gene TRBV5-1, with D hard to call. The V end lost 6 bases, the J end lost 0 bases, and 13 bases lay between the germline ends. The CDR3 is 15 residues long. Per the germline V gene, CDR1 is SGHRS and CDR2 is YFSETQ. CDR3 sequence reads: CASTKDGSSGNTIYF. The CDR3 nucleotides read TGCGCCAGCACCAAGGACGGTTCCTCTGGAAACACCATATATTTT.

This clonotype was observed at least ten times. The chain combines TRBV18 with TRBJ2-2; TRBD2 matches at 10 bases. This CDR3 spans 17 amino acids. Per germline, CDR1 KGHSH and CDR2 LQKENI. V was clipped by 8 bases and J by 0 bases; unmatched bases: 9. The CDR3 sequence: CASRRTSGVTNTGELFF. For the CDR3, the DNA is TGTGCCAGCAGAAGGACTAGCGGAGTAACGAACACCGGGGAGCTGTTTTTT. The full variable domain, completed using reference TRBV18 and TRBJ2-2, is NAGVMQNPRHLVRRRGQEARLRCSPMKGHSHVYWYRQLPEEGLKFMVYLQKENIIDESGMPKERFSAEFPKEGPSILRIQQVVRGDSAAYFCASRRTSGVTNTGELFFGEGSRLTVL.

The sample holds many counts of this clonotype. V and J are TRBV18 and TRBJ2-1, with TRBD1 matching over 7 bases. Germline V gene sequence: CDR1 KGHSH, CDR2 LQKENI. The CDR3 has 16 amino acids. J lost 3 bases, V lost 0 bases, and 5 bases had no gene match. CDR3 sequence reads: CASSPPAGGGYNEQFF. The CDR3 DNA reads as TGTGCCAGCTCACCACCGGCAGGGGGTGGCTACAATGAGCAGTTCTTC.